This T cell receptor beta chain was found in a study of response to subunit inactivated influenza vaccine. This clonotype appeared a few times. Its antigen is unknown. V lost 6 bases, J lost 2 bases, and 13 bases lay in between. The CDR3 totals 15 residues. Study findings and constraints: After each seasonal influenza vaccination, few new T cells are recruited, the authors suggested.

MiXCR, run by TCRdb on the RT-PCR reads, gives a single entry per CDR3 protein. The data show 650,000 to 800,000 distinct CDR3 sequences, approximately 13% seen once. The TCR comes from a man aged 50-59 years who received an inactivated influenza vaccine. The sample here was PBMCs from blood, taken approximately 15 days before vaccination. The V gene is TRBV12-3 or TRBV12-4, the J gene TRBJ1-4; D gene ambiguous. The CDR3 is CASRTEAFTNEKLFF. Here the CDR3 DNA reads TGTGCCAGCAGGACGGAGGCGTTCACTAATGAAAAACTGTTTTTT.